Below are 29 T cell receptor beta chains sequenced from a single sample in a study of T-cell memory formation after mild COVID-19 (dated by TCRdb to 2020 to 2022). Library preparation was by 5' RACE. Sequencer: Illumina NovaSeq 6000. TCRdb took the public reads, trimmed them with fastp at Q25, ran MiXCR for clone calling and kept in-frame beta chains. Each entry is one CDR3 protein sequence, shown with its most common DNA and genes. The sample profile shows 110,000 to 150,000 distinct CDR3 sequences; 20% to 25% of them were found once. The ten biggest clones cover about 24% of the sample. The sample consisted of PBMCs or a T cell subset sorted from them (not recorded which). Receptors originate from an adult woman who had mild COVID-19 (a few samples of this study predate the infection). The sample titles of this study are shuffled in the database, so cell type and time point are left out; the donor was told from shared clones.

This chain connects TRBV5-6 to TRBJ2-3; no definite D call. Trimming shortened V by 1 base and J by 2 bases, and 8 bases separated the two germline ends. Per germline, CDR1 SGHDT and CDR2 YYEEEE. The length of the CDR3 is 14 residues. Written as DNA, the CDR3 is TGTGCCAGCAGCTTGAGCCAGACCACAGATACGCAGTATTTT. This encodes CASSLSQTTDTQYF.

The chain uses TRBV19 and TRBJ1-2, with D perhaps matching TRBD1 (5 bases). The germline CDR1 and CDR2 sequences are LNHDA and SQIVND (reference sequence). CDR3 size: 16 residues. V lost 2 bases, J lost 7 bases, and 20 bases lay in between. The CDR3 DNA is TGTGCCAGTAGTATAATGATAGCAGGGACGTTCGGTGGCTACACCTTC. Residues: CASSIMIAGTFGGYTF.

The chain is built from TRBV25-1 and TRBJ2-5; D gene uncertain. Germline V gene data show CDR1 as MGHDK and CDR2 as SYGVNS. Trimming left V 6 bases short and J 3 bases short, with 8 bases between. The CDR3 runs 12 residues. The DNA of the CDR3 is TGTGCCAGCAGGACCGGTAAAGAGACCCAGTACTTC. Protein sequence: CASRTGKETQYF.

This clonotype was recorded a few times. This rearrangement joins TRBV3-1 to TRBJ2-3; perhaps D is TRBD1 or TRBD2 (5 bases each). Per germline, CDR1 LGHDT and CDR2 YNNKEL (reference sequence). V shed 0 bases and J shed 3 bases, with 16 bases lying between them. The length of the CDR3 is 17 residues. DNA for the CDR3: TGTGCCAGCAGCCAAGATGGGACCCAATGGAGGACAGATACGCAGTATTTT. Translating gives CASSQDGTQWRTDTQYF.

The gene calls are TRBV5-1 and TRBJ2-2; no reliable D call. The V gene's germline CDR1 is SGHRS and CDR2 YFSETQ. The CDR3 sequence is 15 residues long. Trimming stripped 1 base from V and 1 base from J, with 8 bases between. The CDR3 reads CASSLTVMNTGELFF. The DNA of the CDR3 is TGCGCCAGCAGCTTGACAGTCATGAACACCGGGGAGCTGTTTTTT.

This clonotype was seen a handful of times. The J gene is TRBJ2-7, the V gene TRBV4-1; D is possibly TRBD1 or TRBD2 (5 bases each). Germline CDR1 MGHRA, CDR2 YSYEKL. The CDR3 loop spans 14 amino acids. V was clipped by 2 bases and J by 0 bases, with 8 bases between them. In DNA, the CDR3 is TGCGCCAGCAGCCAACGGGACGGCTCCTACGAGCAGTACTTC. It codes for CASSQRDGSYEQYF.

This clonotype has a handful of counts. V usage is TRBV2 and J usage is TRBJ1-2; 9 positions match TRBD1. V dropped 2 bases and J dropped 4; count of bases not matched to a gene: 11. The CDR3 has 17 residues. Germline assignment: CDR1 SNHLY and CDR2 FYNNEI. The CDR3 DNA reads TGTGCCAGCAGTGAAACCGTAAACAGGGGGCACGCCTATGGCTACACCTTC. It encodes CASSETVNRGHAYGYTF.

The chain recombines TRBV24-1 with TRBJ2-7; no reliable D call. CDR3 length equals 13 residues. V dropped 5 bases and J dropped 3 bases, with 10 bases sitting between them. Germline V gives CDR1 KGHDR, CDR2 SFDVKD. The CDR3 coding sequence is TGTGCCACCAGTGGGTCCCCCCTCTACGAGCAGTACTTC. Residues: CATSGSPLYEQYF.

This sequence joins TRBV19 and TRBJ2-7; TRBD1 aligns across 11 bases. The V gene's germline CDR1 is LNHDA and CDR2 SQIVND (reference sequence). The CDR3 is made up of 15 amino acids. J gave up 4 bases and V 5 bases, and 7 bases lay outside the gene matches. This CDR3 is CASSAGQGAVYEQYF. CDR3 DNA: TGTGCCAGTAGTGCAGGACAGGGGGCAGTGTACGAGCAGTACTTC.

The CDR3 DNA is TGTGCCAGCAGCTCAGGACTGTATTTCGAGCAGTACTTC. It yields the protein CASSSGLYFEQYF. V and J are TRBV7-6 and TRBJ2-7, with D possibly matching TRBD2 (5 bases). The germline V and J ends were trimmed by 4 bases and 6 bases, with 13 bases remaining between them. The germline V gene encodes CDR1 SGHVS and CDR2 FNYEAQ. The CDR3 totals 13 residues.

This clonotype was found many times. This chain connects TRBV7-2 to TRBJ2-5, with D perhaps given as TRBD1 or TRBD2 (5 bases each). CDR1 and CDR2 (germline): SGHTA, FQGNSA. V gave up 4 bases and J gave up 7 bases, with 16 bases separating them. This CDR3 comprises 14 residues. The CDR3 loop reads CASSSGPFGGTQYF. The DNA of the CDR3 is TGTGCCAGCAGCTCTGGGCCTTTTGGGGGGACCCAGTACTTC.

This clonotype was detected a few times. The gene calls are TRBV15 and TRBJ2-2; no firm D call. Trimming pared 3 bases from V and 0 bases from J, leaving 17 bases between. Germline lookup yields CDR1 LNHNV and CDR2 YYDKDF (reference sequence). This CDR3 has 18 residues. The CDR3 protein is CATSSPSLGSANTGELFF. The CDR3, as DNA: TGTGCCACCAGCAGCCCCAGTCTTGGTAGTGCGAACACCGGGGAGCTGTTTTTT.

This clonotype was seen many times. This rearrangement joins TRBV3-1 to TRBJ2-1; D perhaps matches TRBD2 (6 bases). The CDR3 runs 18 residues. V shed 0 bases and J shed 4 bases, with 19 bases lying between them. The V gene's germline CDR1 is LGHDT and CDR2 YNNKEL (reference sequence). In nucleotides, the CDR3 is TGTGCCAGCAGCCAAGAAAGGTTATCGGGGGAGAGGTACAATGAGCAGTTCTTC. It encodes CASSQERLSGERYNEQFF.

This chain joins TRBV20-1 and TRBJ2-3; D is possibly TRBD1 (5 bases). Germline V CDR1 and CDR2: DFQATT, SNEGSKA (reference sequence). Trimming stripped 6 bases from V and 3 bases from J, with 19 bases between. The CDR3 consists of 15 residues. The CDR3 protein is CSAPGGHIETDTQYF. CDR3 DNA: TGCAGTGCACCAGGCGGACACATCGAAACAGATACGCAGTATTTT.

The chain links TRBV7-6 to TRBJ2-5; TRBD2 aligns across 7 bases. CDR3 length equals 15 residues. V lost 5 bases, J lost 2 bases, and 8 bases stayed unmatched. The germline gives CDR1 SGHVS, CDR2 FNYEAQ. In DNA form, the CDR3 reads TGTGCCAGCAGCGTCCCGATAGCGGGTCAAGAGACCCAGTACTTC. This translates into CASSVPIAGQETQYF.

V is TRBV19 and J is TRBJ1-5; 10 nucleotides line up with TRBD1. The CDR3 loop spans 17 amino acids. The V segment lost 7 bases and the J segment 1 base; nucleotides outside the gene matches: 10. The germline gives CDR1 LNHDA, CDR2 SQIVND (reference sequence). The CDR3: CASTSPGQGLSNQPQHF. The CDR3 DNA sequence: TGTGCCAGTACCTCTCCGGGACAGGGGTTGAGCAATCAGCCCCAGCATTTT.

This clonotype came up a few times. This chain uses TRBV24-1 with TRBJ1-1, with D maybe TRBD1 (6 bases). The CDR3 sequence is 12 residues long. V gave up 5 bases and J gave up 7 bases, with 10 bases separating them. In germline, CDR1 is KGHDR, CDR2 SFDVKD. CDR3 DNA sequence: TGTGCCACCAGTGCCGGGGGCCGTGAAGCTTTCTTT. Amino acids: CATSAGGREAFF.

This clonotype turned up a few times. V gene TRBV20-1 combines with J gene TRBJ2-4; weak D call: TRBD2 (6 bases). Looked up from germline, CDR1 is DFQATT and CDR2 is SNEGSKA (reference sequence). The CDR3 consists of 15 residues. Deletions cut 5 bases from V and 1 base from J, with 15 bases between. The DNA of the CDR3 is TGCAGTGCTTGCCGTCGAGGGAGGGCCAAAAACATTCAGTACTTC. Translation gives CSACRRGRAKNIQYF.

The J gene is TRBJ2-1, the V gene TRBV6-6; D not resolved. The CDR3 has 14 amino acids. The ends were cut back, 3 bases at V and 4 bases at J, with 10 bases in the middle. CDR1 and CDR2 from the germline V gene are MNHNY and SVGAGI (reference sequence). The CDR3 sequence is CASSYLERYNEQFF. The CDR3 bases are TGTGCCAGCAGTTATCTAGAAAGATACAATGAGCAGTTCTTC.

V is TRBV11-3 and J is TRBJ2-2; 7 bases match TRBD1. The CDR3 runs 17 residues. CDR1 and CDR2 from the germline V gene are SGHNT and YENEEA. J lost 1 base, V lost 6 bases, and 11 bases had no gene match. DNA of the CDR3: TGTGCCAGCAGTTGGGACAGCTTTACTCTGAACACCGGGGAGCTGTTTTTT. It encodes CASSWDSFTLNTGELFF.

V is TRBV9 and J is TRBJ1-1, with a weak D call TRBD1 (6 bases). Trimming took 3 bases from V and 7 from J, leaving 13 bases between them. This CDR3 has 13 residues. Per germline, CDR1 SGDLS and CDR2 YYNGEE. The CDR3 sequence: CASSEAQGIEAFF. Here the CDR3 DNA reads TGTGCCAGCAGCGAGGCGCAGGGGATTGAAGCTTTCTTT.

The chain joins TRBV7-3 to TRBJ2-3; possible D gene TRBD2, 5 bases. The CDR3 consists of 16 residues. Looked up from germline, CDR1 is SGHTA and CDR2 is FQGTGA. V was clipped by 5 bases and J by 0 bases, with 15 bases between them. The CDR3 protein is CASSPRAESSTDTQYF. CDR3 nucleotide sequence: TGTGCCAGCAGCCCACGAGCGGAGTCTAGCACAGATACGCAGTATTTT.

The chain recombines TRBV15 with TRBJ2-3; 8 nucleotides align to TRBD2. Germline CDR1 reads LNHNV; CDR2 reads YYDKDF (reference sequence). The CDR3 is 18 residues long. The trim removed 0 bases at V and 5 bases at J, leaving 13 bases unmatched. The CDR3 DNA follows: TGTGCCACCAGCAGAGACGGGGGGGAGTCCCATCCCGGAGATACGCAGTATTTT. Amino acid sequence: CATSRDGGESHPGDTQYF. Full variable domain (remainder filled in from reference TRBV15 and TRBJ2-3): DAMVIQNPRYQVTQFGKPVTLSCSQTLNHNVMYWYQQKSSQAPKLLFHYYDKDFNNEADTPDNFQSRRPNTSFCFLDIRSPGLGDTAMYLCATSRDGGESHPGDTQYFGPGTRLTVL.

The gene calls are TRBV4-1 and TRBJ2-2, with TRBD2 matching over 9 bases. The CDR3 length is 19 residues. The J segment lost 9 bases and the V segment lost 1 base, leaving 18 bases of the junction unmatched. Looked up from germline, CDR1 is MGHRA and CDR2 is YSYEKL. CDR3 sequence: CASSQVGGGRALGRWELFF. The CDR3 bases are TGCGCCAGCAGCCAAGTCGGCGGCGGGAGGGCGTTAGGGCGTTGGGAGCTGTTTTTT.

V and J are TRBV6-6 and TRBJ2-1; D remains ambiguous. V lost 5 bases and J 5 bases, leaving 7 bases between the germline ends. This CDR3 spans 12 amino acids. The germline V gene has CDR1 MNHNY and CDR2 SVGAGI (reference sequence). The CDR3 loop reads CASSVANNEQFF. The CDR3 DNA sequence: TGTGCCAGCAGTGTCGCTAACAATGAGCAGTTCTTC.

This clonotype was counted a few times. The chain is built from TRBV29-1 and TRBJ2-7, with D maybe TRBD1 (6 bases). CDR3 length equals 13 residues. Germline loops: CDR1 SQVTM, CDR2 ANQGSEA. V was pared by 2 bases and J by 3 bases, with 11 bases between. The CDR3 protein is CSVETGGDYEQYF. CDR3 DNA sequence: TGCAGCGTTGAAACTGGGGGCGACTACGAGCAGTACTTC.

This clonotype was seen a handful of times. The chain uses TRBV29-1 and TRBJ1-3; D remains ambiguous. This CDR3 is built from 11 residues. The V end was cut by 3 bases, the J end by 2 bases, with 2 bases between. In germline, CDR1 is SQVTM, CDR2 ANQGSEA. CDR3 sequence: CSVDAGNTIYF. DNA for the CDR3: TGCAGCGTTGACGCTGGAAACACCATATATTTT.

The gene calls are TRBV7-2 and TRBJ2-5; 7 bases are a match to TRBD1. The germline gives CDR1 SGHTA, CDR2 FQGNSA. V lost 4 bases and J lost 5; bases outside the gene matches: 10. The CDR3 extends over 15 amino acids. The CDR3 sequence: CASSSLGQSGETQYF. CDR3 DNA sequence: TGTGCCAGCAGCTCCCTGGGACAGTCCGGGGAGACCCAGTACTTC.

This clonotype appeared a few times. V is TRBV7-6 and J is TRBJ2-1; TRBD2 matches 10 bases. V was pared by 5 bases and J by 2 bases, with 3 bases of the junction left unmatched. The CDR3 length is 15 residues. Germline loops: CDR1 SGHVS, CDR2 FNYEAQ. This CDR3 reads CASSQLAGAYNEQFF. Here the CDR3 DNA reads TGTGCCAGCAGCCAGCTAGCGGGGGCCTACAATGAGCAGTTCTTC.